Detailed here is one T cell receptor beta chain. Antigen: not known. This sample stems from a study of CD4 T cell repertoires in COVID-19. General observations from the study: Sharing of several most expanded SARS-CoV-2-reactive clonotypes across memory subsets suggested intraclonal diversification.

Sequencing was done directly on freshly isolated, uncultured memory T cells. From germline, CDR1 is SGHVS and CDR2 FQNEAQ. The V and J ends lost 0 bases and 2 bases respectively, with 7 bases between them. The CDR3 spans 14 residues. Here immunoSEQ multiplex PCR was the method, and the copy in TCRdb shows in-frame clones only, minus some. The sample lists some 24,000 clones, over 90% occurring once. Sequences were derived from circulating follicular helper CD4+ T cells (cTfh) from blood, sampled before the COVID-19 pandemic. The chain is built from TRBV7-8 and TRBJ1-1; D not certain. This clonotype was obtained from a human donor who had COVID-19. The CDR3 here is CASSLALSNTEAFF. The CDR3 DNA reads as TGTGCCAGCAGCTTAGCGCTGAGTAACACTGAAGCTTTCTTT.